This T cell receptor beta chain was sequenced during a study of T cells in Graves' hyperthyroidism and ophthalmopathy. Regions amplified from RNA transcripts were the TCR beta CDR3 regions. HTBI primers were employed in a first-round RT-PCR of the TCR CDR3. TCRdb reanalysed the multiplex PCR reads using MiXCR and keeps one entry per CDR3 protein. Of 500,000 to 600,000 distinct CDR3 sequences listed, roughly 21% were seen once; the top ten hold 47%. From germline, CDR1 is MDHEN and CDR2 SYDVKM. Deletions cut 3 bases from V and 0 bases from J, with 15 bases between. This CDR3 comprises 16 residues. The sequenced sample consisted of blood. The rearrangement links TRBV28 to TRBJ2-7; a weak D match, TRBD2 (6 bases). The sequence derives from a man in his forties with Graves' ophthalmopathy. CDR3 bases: TGTGCCAGCAGTTTTTCCCTCGTGGGACTCTCCTACGAGCAGTACTTC. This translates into CASSFSLVGLSYEQYF.